Listed below are T cell receptor beta chains from one sample, sequenced in a study of beta chain features in type 1 diabetes. Generated by immunoSEQ multiplex PCR, the TCRdb table keeps only in-frame clones and is missing some. In the table there are roughly 280,000 clones, around 24% of which are singletons. The specimen sequenced was naive CD4+ T cells from blood. The receptors were sampled from a woman aged 30 to 39 with type 1 diabetes. CDR3s include the opening cysteine and the closing phenylalanine or tryptophan. The D gene is left open where the match is weak. Clone sizes are given selectively: once, few, many, or a class where the clone is expanded.

v_gene	abundance	d_gene	j_gene	CDR3nt	CDR3aa
TRBV25-1	-	-	TRBJ2-5	TGTGCCAGCAGTGACATCCAAGAGACCCAGTACTTC	CASSDIQETQYF
TRBV7-2	-	TRBD1	TRBJ2-7	TGTGCCAGCAGCCAGTCGTGGGACAGTACCTACGAGCAGTACTTC	CASSQSWDSTYEQYF
TRBV7-3	few	-	TRBJ2-1	TGTGCCAGCAGCCGGGGATCCTACAATGAGCAGTTCTTC	CASSRGSYNEQFF
TRBV29-1	once	TRBD1	TRBJ2-7	TGCAGCGTTGAATTCCGACCCCCCCTTGGAAGGACAGGGTCCTACGAGCAGTACTTC	CSVEFRPPLGRTGSYEQYF
TRBV9	-	TRBD1	TRBJ1-4	TGTGCCAGCAGCGCGGGGACAGGGGGGGAAAAACTGTTTTTT	CASSAGTGGEKLFF
TRBV11-3	-	-	TRBJ2-1	TGTGCCAGCAGCATCCAGGGTCAATACAATGAGCAGTTCTTC	CASSIQGQYNEQFF
TRBV6-5	-	-	TRBJ2-3	TGTGCCAGCAGCCAACAGGGAACTACGCAGTATTTT	CASSQQGTTQYF
TRBV19	-	-	TRBJ2-7	TGTGCCAGTACCTCGAGGACCTACGAGCAGTACTTC	CASTSRTYEQYF
TRBV29-1	few	TRBD1	TRBJ1-1	TGCAGTTCAGGGGGCCCCACTGAAGCTTTCTTT	CSSGGPTEAFF
TRBV25-1	-	TRBD1	TRBJ1-3	TGTGCCAGCAGTGACCCCGGACAGGTGGGAAACACCATATATTTT	CASSDPGQVGNTIYF
TRBV7-9	-	-	TRBJ1-2	TGTGCCAGCAGCTTAGCCCGCTATGGCTACACCTTC	CASSLARYGYTF
TRBV5-1	few	TRBD2	TRBJ2-5	TGCGCCAGCAGCTTGGGTCTAGCGGAATCGGAGACCCAGTACTTC	CASSLGLAESETQYF
TRBV15	few	TRBD1	TRBJ2-7	TGTGCCACCAGCGACCGACAGGGCCTGTCCTACGAGCAGTACTTC	CATSDRQGLSYEQYF
TRBV28	few	-	TRBJ2-1	TGTGCCAGCAGCCGGCCGGCTGCGGGCAATGAGCAGTTCTTC	CASSRPAAGNEQFF
TRBV25-1	few	TRBD2	TRBJ2-2	TGTGCCAGCACCCGCGGGGGGGCCGGGGAGCTGTTTTTT	CASTRGGAGELFF
TRBV5-4	once	TRBD2	TRBJ2-7	TGTGCCAGCAGCTTTAGCGGGGCGAGTCCCCAGTACTTC	CASSFSGASPQYF
TRBV9	-	TRBD2	TRBJ2-3	TGTGCCAGCAGCGGGACTAGCGGGACAACAGATACGCAGTATTTT	CASSGTSGTTDTQYF
TRBV18	few	TRBD1	TRBJ2-5	TGTGCCAGCTCCCCCATAGACCTCGGACAGGGAGCCGAGACCCAGTACTTC	CASSPIDLGQGAETQYF
TRBV30	-	TRBD2	TRBJ2-1	TGTGCCTGGAGCCGGGGACTAGCGGGAGGGCTGTACTTTGGTGAGCAGTTCTTC	CAWSRGLAGGLYFGEQFF
TRBV7-2	-	-	TRBJ2-7	TGTGCCAGCAGCCGACAGGAAGGGACCTACGAGCAGTACTTC	CASSRQEGTYEQYF
TRBV9	-	-	TRBJ2-7	TGTGCCAGCAGCGTAGAATCGGGACTCCCACCGAAAGAGCAGTACTTC	CASSVESGLPPKEQYF
TRBV18	few	TRBD1	TRBJ2-4	TGTGCCAGCTCACCACCTTCGGGACAGGGTCAAAACATTCAGTACTTC	CASSPPSGQGQNIQYF
TRBV18	few	-	TRBJ2-7	TGTGCCAGCTCACCCGACAGAACCTACGAGCAGTACTTC	CASSPDRTYEQYF
TRBV28	few	TRBD2	TRBJ2-1	TGTGCCAGCAGGGATAGCGGGAGGGAATACAATGAGCAGTTCTTC	CASRDSGREYNEQFF
TRBV5-1	few	-	TRBJ2-7	TGCGCCAGCAGGCTCGACACGAGCTCCTACGAGCAGTACTTC	CASRLDTSSYEQYF
TRBV6-5	-	-	TRBJ1-5	TGTGCCAGCAGTTATCGGGATAGCAATCAGCCCCAGCATTTT	CASSYRDSNQPQHF
TRBV25-1	-	-	TRBJ2-7	TGTGCCAGCAGTGGCTCCAGGGGCGCCTACGAGCAGTACTTC	CASSGSRGAYEQYF
TRBV18	-	-	TRBJ2-7	TGTGCCAGCTCACCACCTGGGGCAGGGGTGAGCTCCTACGAGCAGTACTTC	CASSPPGAGVSSYEQYF
TRBV4-1	-	-	TRBJ2-1	TGCGCCAGCAGCCAAGATACCCAGGGGACCTACAATGAGCAGTTCTTC	CASSQDTQGTYNEQFF
TRBV30	-	-	TRBJ2-7	TGTGCCTGGGCCACTAGCTACGAGCAGTACTTC	CAWATSYEQYF
TRBV6-1	-	-	TRBJ2-5	TGTGCCAGCAGTGGACAGGCCACCGAGACCCAGTACTTC	CASSGQATETQYF
TRBV4-1	few	-	TRBJ1-4	TGCGCCAGCAGCCGGACAGTCTTAGAAAAACTGTTTTTT	CASSRTVLEKLFF
TRBV27	-	-	TRBJ2-7	TGTGCCAGCACCTTAGAGAGGGAGCAGTACTTC	CASTLEREQYF
TRBV4-2	-	-	TRBJ2-7	TGTGCCAGCAGCCGAGCTCCCAGGAGGCCCTACGAGCAGTACTTC	CASSRAPRRPYEQYF
TRBV6-5	-	-	TRBJ1-2	TGTGCCAGCAGTTACGGGACTAGAAACTATGGCTACACCTTC	CASSYGTRNYGYTF
TRBV30	-	-	TRBJ2-3	TGTGCCTGGAGTGTACTCACGCGGAGGGACACAGATACGCAGTATTTT	CAWSVLTRRDTDTQYF
TRBV29-1	-	-	TRBJ1-1	TGCAGCGTTGAACAAGCGGGGGTCGGGACTGAAGCTTTCTTT	CSVEQAGVGTEAFF
TRBV5-1	-	TRBD1	TRBJ1-2	TGCGCCAGCAGCGAAACGTACCGGGACAGGGAGGGTAATGGCTACACCTTC	CASSETYRDREGNGYTF
TRBV4-1	-	-	TRBJ1-2	TGCGCCAGCAGCCAACTGGGAGGCAGCTATGGCTACACCTTC	CASSQLGGSYGYTF
TRBV15	-	-	TRBJ1-2	TGTGCCACCAGCGTAGGGGAGGACTATGGCTACACCTTC	CATSVGEDYGYTF
TRBV5-1	-	TRBD2	TRBJ2-1	TGCGCCAGCAGCCCCCCAAGGGCGGGAGGGGTCGATGAGCAGTTCTTC	CASSPPRAGGVDEQFF
TRBV19	-	TRBD2	TRBJ2-1	TGTGCCAGTAGTGTAGGACTAGCGGGAGCAATGCGCGAGTTCTTC	CASSVGLAGAMREFF
TRBV7-9	-	-	TRBJ2-1	TGTGCCAGCAGCTTACCCCACGGGAGCTCCTACAATGAGCAGTTCTTC	CASSLPHGSSYNEQFF
TRBV4-2	-	TRBD2	TRBJ2-7	TGTGCCAGCAGCCAAGAGACTAGCGGGAGGCCCTACGAGCAGTACTTC	CASSQETSGRPYEQYF